This T cell receptor beta chain was identified during a study of control samples from healthy donors and cancer patients. There are 15 residues in the CDR3. V shed 0 bases and J 4 bases; nucleotides not matched to a gene: 5. Germline assignment: CDR1 MGHRA and CDR2 YSYEKL. Produced via immunoSEQ multiplex PCR; TCRdb's table is partial and in-frame only. There are over 120,000 clones in the sample; more than 85% occur only once, and roughly 3.2% lies in the top ten. This TCR was sampled from a man younger than 40 in good health. The specimen was blood. The rearrangement uses TRBV4-1 and TRBJ1-2, with 7 bases lining up with TRBD1. Written as DNA, the CDR3 is TGCGCCAGCAGCCAAGAATTCCAGGGGGTCTATGGCTACACCTTC. Translating it yields CASSQEFQGVYGYTF.